This TCR beta chain was sequenced in a study of shared clonotypes between healthy human individuals. General study points: An anticipated effect of sequencing depth on clonotype sharing among donors was recognized.

The assay was immunoSEQ multiplex PCR, and TCRdb's table has in-frame clones only and misses some. The sample holds some 2.1 million clones; roughly 94% are singletons and the top ten take roughly 1.1%. The germline CDR1 and CDR2 sequences are SQVTM and ANQGSEA. This CDR3 region has 12 residues. J gave up 4 bases and V 5 bases, and 5 bases lay outside the gene matches. Selected positively for CCR7 and CD45RO-negative, naive CD8 cells excluded terminally differentiated effector memory CD45RA+ cells. To note about this clone: Its specificity is not known.

Input material: naive CD8+ T cells sorted from blood. This chain links TRBV29-1 with TRBJ2-7; TRBD1 agrees at 7 bases. The receptor was derived from a man aged 18 to 29 in good health. The CDR3: CSVTGTEYEQYF. The CDR3, as DNA: TGCAGCGTTACCGGGACAGAGTACGAGCAGTACTTC.